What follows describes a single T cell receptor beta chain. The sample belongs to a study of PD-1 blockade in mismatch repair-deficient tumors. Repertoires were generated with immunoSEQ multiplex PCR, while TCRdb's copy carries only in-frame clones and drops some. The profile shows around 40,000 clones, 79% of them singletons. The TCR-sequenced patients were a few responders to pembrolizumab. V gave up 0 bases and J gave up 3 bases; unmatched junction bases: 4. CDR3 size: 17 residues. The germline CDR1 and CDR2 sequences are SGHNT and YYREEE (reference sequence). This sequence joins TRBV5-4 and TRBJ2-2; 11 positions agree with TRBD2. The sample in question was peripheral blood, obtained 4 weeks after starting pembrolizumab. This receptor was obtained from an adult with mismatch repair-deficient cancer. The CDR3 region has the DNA TGTGCCAGCAGCTTGGGACTAGCGGGAAGTGACACCGGGGAGCTGTTTTTT. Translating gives CASSLGLAGSDTGELFF.